The 26 T cell receptor beta chains given below trace back to one sample, sequenced in a study of blood T cell repertoires in COVID-19. TCRdb keeps only in-frame clones here, not all; method: immunoSEQ multiplex PCR. The data hold approximately 250,000 clones, with around four fifths observed a single time. Sequencing was performed on peripheral blood. Source of these receptors: a man aged 55 to 69 with acute or convalescent COVID-19.

The chain is built from TRBV29-1 and TRBJ1-2; D remains ambiguous. V lost 7 bases, J lost 6 bases, and 18 bases lay in between. Germline CDR1 and CDR2: SQVTM and ANQGSEA. There are 13 residues in the CDR3. CDR3 loop: CSAFLRGNHGYTF. In DNA form, the CDR3 reads TGCAGCGCCTTTCTACGGGGAAACCATGGCTACACCTTC.

This chain uses TRBV7-3 with TRBJ2-7; D not certain. CDR1 is SGHTA, CDR2 FQGTGA, per germline. V was cut by 1 base and J by 4 bases, with 14 bases left in between. The CDR3 runs 15 residues. CDR3: CASSLMEIRSYEQYF. The CDR3 coding sequence is TGTGCCAGCAGCTTAATGGAGATCCGGAGTTACGAGCAGTACTTC.

The chain joins TRBV29-1 to TRBJ1-1; D is perhaps TRBD1 (6 bases). The ends were cut back, 3 bases at V and 5 bases at J, with 16 bases in the middle. Germline V CDR1 and CDR2: SQVTM, ANQGSEA. The CDR3 contains 14 residues. The CDR3 DNA reads as TGCAGCGTTGAGAGGGGGAGGGGTTGGACTGAAGCTTTCTTT. Its protein is CSVERGRGWTEAFF.

V gene TRBV18 combines with J gene TRBJ2-7; TRBD1 agrees at 10 bases. The germline gives CDR1 KGHSH, CDR2 LQKENI. The CDR3 covers 15 residues. V was clipped by 5 bases and J by 6 bases; unmatched bases: 10. Here the CDR3 reads CASSVIRDRGSEQYF. DNA for the CDR3: TGTGCCAGCTCAGTAATAAGGGACAGGGGTTCCGAGCAGTACTTC.

This clone was found a few times. V gene TRBV19 combines with J gene TRBJ2-7; weak D call: TRBD2 (5 bases). Trimming removed 1 base from V and 4 bases from J, with 14 bases in between. Germline V gene data show CDR1 as LNHDA and CDR2 as SQIVND (reference sequence). The CDR3 extends over 15 amino acids. The CDR3 sequence: CASSIAPGRAYEQYF. The CDR3 bases are TGTGCCAGTAGTATAGCCCCGGGAAGGGCGTACGAGCAGTACTTC. Full variable domain (missing parts from reference TRBV19 and TRBJ2-7): DGGITQSPKYLFRKEGQNVTLSCEQNLNHDAMYWYRQDPGQGLRLIYYSQIVNDFQKGDIAEGYSVSREKKESFPLTVTSAQKNPTAFYLCASSIAPGRAYEQYFGPGTRLTVT.

The rearrangement uses TRBV18 and TRBJ1-1; 9 bases line up with TRBD1. V dropped 6 bases and J dropped 5; count of bases not matched to a gene: 16. Germline assignment: CDR1 KGHSH and CDR2 LQKENI. The CDR3 has 17 amino acids. CDR3 sequence (DNA): TGTGCCAGCTCTACAGGGGGCGGAATCTCCGGATGGACTGAAGCTTTCTTT. Translating gives CASSTGGGISGWTEAFF.

The chain couples TRBV6-5 to TRBJ1-1, with unresolved D. The germline V gene has CDR1 MNHEY and CDR2 SVGAGI. This CDR3 contains 12 residues. Trimming cost V 4 bases and J 6 bases, with 9 bases left between them. The CDR3 DNA sequence: TGTGCCAGCAGTTCTGAGTTAGCTGAAGCTTTCTTT. It encodes CASSSELAEAFF.

This clone was seen only once. The chain is built from TRBV27 and TRBJ2-1, with TRBD2 as a possible D gene (7 bases). The ends were cut back, 7 bases at V and 0 bases at J, with 13 bases in the middle. This CDR3 is 15 amino acids long. Germline V gene data show CDR1 as MNHEY and CDR2 as SMNVEV (reference sequence). CDR3: CASTGGYSSYNEQFF. The CDR3 DNA follows: TGTGCCAGCACGGGGGGCTATAGCTCCTACAATGAGCAGTTCTTC.

This clone was counted between two and nine times. The V and J genes are TRBV5-1 and TRBJ1-2; 9 positions agree with TRBD1. V lost 3 bases to trimming and J lost 4 bases; unmatched junction nucleotides: 7. This CDR3 comprises 15 residues. CDR1 is SGHRS, CDR2 YFSETQ, per germline. The CDR3, as DNA: TGCGCCAGCAGCTCCCCGACAGGGGGATTCTATGGCTACACCTTC. Translation: CASSSPTGGFYGYTF.

The V gene is TRBV4-3, the J gene TRBJ1-2; maybe TRBD1 (6 bases). V was pared by 0 bases and J by 7 bases, with 15 bases between. This CDR3 is built from 15 residues. Germline V gives CDR1 LGHNA, CDR2 YSLEER. CDR3 in amino acids: CASSQDQGTSSGYTF. The CDR3, as DNA: TGCGCCAGCAGCCAAGATCAGGGGACATCTTCTGGCTACACCTTC.

The rearrangement joins TRBV4-1 to TRBJ2-4, with D maybe TRBD1 (6 bases). CDR3 length equals 15 residues. Germline-derived CDR1 and CDR2 are MGHRA and YSYEKL. The germline V and J ends were trimmed by 1 base and 2 bases, with 9 bases remaining between them. Here the CDR3 reads CASSQVGTTKNIQYF. The CDR3 bases are TGCGCCAGCAGCCAAGTAGGGACAACCAAAAACATTCAGTACTTC.

The chain recombines TRBV5-1 with TRBJ1-6; D is unresolved. The CDR3 runs 14 residues. Deletions cut 5 bases from V and 2 bases from J, with 8 bases between. Germline lookup yields CDR1 SGHRS and CDR2 YFSETQ. The CDR3 sequence is CASRRETYNSPLHF. CDR3 nucleotides: TGCGCCAGCAGGCGGGAAACCTATAATTCACCCCTCCACTTT.

The chain combines TRBV5-4 with TRBJ2-7; the match to TRBD2 covers 7 bases. CDR3 size: 17 residues. With V trimmed by 3 bases and J by 0 bases, 12 bases remained unmatched. The germline V gene encodes CDR1 SGHNT and CDR2 YYREEE (reference sequence). The CDR3 DNA is TGTGCCAGCAGCTGGGGGGGAAGGTGGACTTCCTCCTACGAGCAGTACTTC. This encodes CASSWGGRWTSSYEQYF.

The chain uses TRBV24-1 and TRBJ2-2; tentatively, D is TRBD1 (7 bases). Per germline, CDR1 KGHDR and CDR2 SFDVKD. The V gene lost 9 bases and the J gene lost 5 bases, with 15 bases spanning the gap. The CDR3 covers 14 residues. The CDR3 reads CATDRAAGTGELFF. The CDR3 DNA follows: TGTGCCACCGACAGGGCGGCGGGGACCGGGGAGCTGTTTTTT.

The chain couples TRBV5-1 to TRBJ1-6, with 8 bases aligning to TRBD1. The J segment lost 6 bases and the V segment lost 0 bases, leaving 2 bases of the junction unmatched. The CDR3 contains 15 residues. Germline values: CDR1 SGHRS, CDR2 YFSETQ. The CDR3 DNA reads as TGCGCCAGCAGCTTGGCAGGGGGCGTTAATTCACCCCTCCACTTT. Translating gives CASSLAGGVNSPLHF.

The V call is TRBV9, the J call TRBJ2-2; TRBD1 aligns across 8 bases. CDR1 SGDLS and CDR2 YYNGEE come from the germline V gene. The CDR3 loop spans 15 amino acids. Unmatched junction bases numbered 8, after V lost 3 bases and J lost 7 bases. CDR3 sequence (DNA): TGTGCCAGCAGCGCCCGCCCGACAGGGGTCGGGGAGCTGTTTTTT. This translates into CASSARPTGVGELFF.

The chain recombines TRBV30 with TRBJ2-2; TRBD1 matches at 8 bases. The germline gives CDR1 GTSNPN, CDR2 SVGIG (reference sequence). The CDR3 covers 14 residues. The V gene end was trimmed by 3 bases and the J gene end by 7 bases; junction bases not matched to a gene: 7. The CDR3 DNA is TGTGCCTGGAGGGGACAGGCCGCAATCGGGGAGCTGTTTTTT. Residues: CAWRGQAAIGELFF.

The CDR3 DNA is TGTGCCAGCCGAACTAGCGGGACCCGCCAAGAGACCCAGTACTTC. Translated: CASRTSGTRQETQYF. The chain employs TRBV2 and TRBJ2-5; TRBD2 matches at 10 bases. Trimming took 8 bases from V and 1 from J; bases not matched to a gene: 7. In germline, CDR1 is SNHLY, CDR2 FYNNEI. The CDR3 is 15 amino acids.

V and J are TRBV7-9 and TRBJ1-1, with TRBD1 as a possible D gene (5 bases). The CDR3 loop spans 13 amino acids. V lost 1 base and J 5 bases, leaving 8 bases between the germline ends. Germline CDR1 SEHNR, CDR2 FQNEAQ (reference sequence). The CDR3 sequence is CASSLVEGTEAFF. The CDR3 coding sequence is TGTGCCAGCAGCTTAGTGGAGGGGACTGAAGCTTTCTTT.

The J gene is TRBJ2-2, the V gene TRBV12-5; D gene uncertain. Trimming took off 2 bases at V and 6 bases at J, with 7 bases between the two ends. This CDR3 is 13 amino acids long. Germline values: CDR1 LGHNT, CDR2 FRNRAP. CDR3 sequence reads: CASGLSSAGELFF. The CDR3 DNA sequence: TGTGCTAGTGGTTTGTCTAGTGCCGGGGAGCTGTTTTTT.

V gene TRBV6-5 combines with J gene TRBJ2-7, with 7 bases that match TRBD2. CDR3 length: 14 residues. J was trimmed by 3 bases and V by 2 bases; bases with no gene match: 4. In germline, CDR1 is MNHEY, CDR2 SVGAGI. The CDR3: CASSYRASGYEQYF. CDR3 coding DNA: TGTGCCAGCAGTTACCGGGCTAGCGGCTACGAGCAGTACTTC.

V and J are TRBV4-3 and TRBJ1-4, with TRBD1 matching 7 bases. The CDR3 extends over 18 amino acids. The germline V gene has CDR1 LGHNA and CDR2 YSLEER. Losses at the gene ends were 0 bases for V and 0 bases for J; bases not matched to a gene: 7. CDR3 sequence reads: CASSQDGTALPTNEKLFF. The CDR3 DNA reads TGCGCCAGCAGCCAAGACGGGACAGCCCTTCCAACTAATGAAAAACTGTTTTTT.

The rearrangement uses TRBV5-1 and TRBJ2-3; 13 bases are a match to TRBD2. This CDR3 has 17 amino acids. The V segment lost 4 bases and the J segment 0 bases; nucleotides outside the gene matches: 5. Per the germline V gene, CDR1 is SGHRS and CDR2 is YFSETQ. CDR3 DNA: TGCGCCAGCAGCCCCCAACTAGCGGGAGGGAGCACAGATACGCAGTATTTT. Its protein is CASSPQLAGGSTDTQYF.

CDR3 in amino acids: CAISETVAPNQPQHF. The CDR3 nucleotides read TGTGCCATCAGTGAGACGGTAGCTCCCAATCAGCCCCAGCATTTT. V and J are TRBV10-3 and TRBJ1-5; D is uncertain. The ends were cut back, 2 bases at V and 3 bases at J, with 11 bases in the middle. The CDR3 sequence is 15 residues long. Germline CDR1 is ENHRY and CDR2 is SYGVKD.

This clone was counted between two and nine times. The genes are TRBV27 and TRBJ2-7; TRBD1 matches at 9 bases. Losses at the gene ends were 6 bases for V and 6 bases for J; bases not matched to a gene: 12. Germline CDR1 MNHEY, CDR2 SMNVEV (reference sequence). The CDR3 extends over 15 amino acids. This chain's CDR3 is CASRTAGTGRGEQYF. As DNA, the CDR3 is TGTGCCAGCAGAACTGCCGGGACAGGGAGAGGCGAGCAGTACTTC.

This clone has just a few counts. The chain links TRBV9 to TRBJ2-5, with 11 bases identical to TRBD2. J was trimmed by 3 bases and V by 0 bases; bases with no gene match: 4. The CDR3 length is 16 residues. Germline lookup yields CDR1 SGDLS and CDR2 YYNGEE. The CDR3 protein is CASSVGAGLAEETQYF. The CDR3 coding sequence is TGTGCCAGCAGCGTAGGCGCGGGACTAGCGGAAGAGACCCAGTACTTC.